A selection of T cell receptor beta chains follows, all from one sample in a study of technical replicates of blood from a few donors. The protocol was immunoSEQ multiplex PCR, while the TCRdb copy is restricted to in-frame clones and leaves out a portion. The sample carries approximately 89,000 clones, around 96% recorded once. Input material: T cells isolated from PBMCs. Receptors were obtained from a human donor in good health. Each CDR3 is given without its conserved first and last residue. The D gene is left open where the match is weak. A row's size may be missing; if present it is once, few, many or a size class.

ATWGAGGTEAF	NA	TRBJ1-1	TRBV4-1	NA
ASSQDFRTDPEKLF	once	TRBJ1-4	TRBV14	NA
ASSLGGQSLSSYEQY	NA	TRBJ2-7	TRBV11-3	NA
ASSPSGSLTGELF	NA	TRBJ2-2	TRBV5-1	NA
ASRGTGSPYNEQF	NA	TRBJ2-1	TRBV6-5	NA
ASSQDSGPEGDEQY	NA	TRBJ2-7	TRBV4-2	NA
ASSDRQGRNEKLF	NA	TRBJ1-4	TRBV9	TRBD1
ASSLSEGPF	NA	TRBJ2-1	TRBV28	NA
ASSVTAQETQY	NA	TRBJ2-5	TRBV9	NA
ASSPVGPKLSYEQY	NA	TRBJ2-7	TRBV4-1	NA
ASSPGQGRWSEAF	NA	TRBJ1-1	TRBV4-1	TRBD1
ASSRGSGGYRNEQY	NA	TRBJ2-7	TRBV5-1	TRBD1
ASTLSEGNYGYT	NA	TRBJ1-2	TRBV7-6	NA
ASGLVGGPQPQH	once	TRBJ1-5	TRBV12-5	NA